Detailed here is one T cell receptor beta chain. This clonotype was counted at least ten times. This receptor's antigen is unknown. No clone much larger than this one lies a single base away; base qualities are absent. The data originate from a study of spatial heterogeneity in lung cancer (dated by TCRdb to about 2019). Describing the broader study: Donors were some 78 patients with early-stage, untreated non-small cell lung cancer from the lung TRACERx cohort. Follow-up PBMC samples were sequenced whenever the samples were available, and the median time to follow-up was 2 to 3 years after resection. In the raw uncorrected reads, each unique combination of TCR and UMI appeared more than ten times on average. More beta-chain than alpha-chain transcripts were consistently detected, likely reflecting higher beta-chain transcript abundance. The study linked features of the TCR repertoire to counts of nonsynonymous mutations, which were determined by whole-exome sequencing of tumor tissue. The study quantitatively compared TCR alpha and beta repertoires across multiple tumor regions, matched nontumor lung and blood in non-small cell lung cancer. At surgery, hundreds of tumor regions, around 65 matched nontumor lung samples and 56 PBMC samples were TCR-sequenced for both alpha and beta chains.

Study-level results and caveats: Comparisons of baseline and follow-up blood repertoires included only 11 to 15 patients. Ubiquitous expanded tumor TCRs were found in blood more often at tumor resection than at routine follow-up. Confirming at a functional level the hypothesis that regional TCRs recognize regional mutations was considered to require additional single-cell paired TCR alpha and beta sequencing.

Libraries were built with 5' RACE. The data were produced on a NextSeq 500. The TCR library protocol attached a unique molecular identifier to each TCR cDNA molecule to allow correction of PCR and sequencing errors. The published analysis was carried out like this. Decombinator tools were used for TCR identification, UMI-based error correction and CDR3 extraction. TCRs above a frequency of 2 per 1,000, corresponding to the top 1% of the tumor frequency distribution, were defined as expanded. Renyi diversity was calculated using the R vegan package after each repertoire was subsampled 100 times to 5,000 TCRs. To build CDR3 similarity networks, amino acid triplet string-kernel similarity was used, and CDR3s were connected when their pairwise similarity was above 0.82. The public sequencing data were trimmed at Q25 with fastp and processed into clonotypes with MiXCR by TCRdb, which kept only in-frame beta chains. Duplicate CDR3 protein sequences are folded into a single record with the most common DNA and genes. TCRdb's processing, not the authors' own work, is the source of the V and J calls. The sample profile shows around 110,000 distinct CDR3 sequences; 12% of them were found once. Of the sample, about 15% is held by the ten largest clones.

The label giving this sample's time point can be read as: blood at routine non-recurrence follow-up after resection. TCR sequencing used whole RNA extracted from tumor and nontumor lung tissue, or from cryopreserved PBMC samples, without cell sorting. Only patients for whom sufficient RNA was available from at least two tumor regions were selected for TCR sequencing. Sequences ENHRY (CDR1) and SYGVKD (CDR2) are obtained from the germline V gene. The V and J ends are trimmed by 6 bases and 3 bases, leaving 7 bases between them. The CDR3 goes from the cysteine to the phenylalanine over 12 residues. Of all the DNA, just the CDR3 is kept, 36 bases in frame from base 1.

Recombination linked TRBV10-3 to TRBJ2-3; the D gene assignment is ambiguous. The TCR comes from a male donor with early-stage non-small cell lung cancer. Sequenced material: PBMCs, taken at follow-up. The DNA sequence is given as TGTGCCATCAGCTCTTTTACAGATACGCAGTATTTT. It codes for CAISSFTDTQYF.